This is a list of T cell receptor beta chains from one sample in a study of early T cells in non-severe SARS-CoV-2 infection. In TCRdb, the 5' RACE reads were re-called with MiXCR into one record per CDR3 protein. In the table there are more than 50,000 distinct CDR3 sequences, 7% to 10% of which are singletons. The sequencing sample was made of whole blood. The receptors here all came from an adult who was a healthcare worker with PCR-confirmed SARS-CoV-2 infection or an uninfected control (not recorded which). CDR3s include the opening cysteine and the closing phenylalanine or tryptophan. A D gene is named only where the DNA matches it firmly. Rows give clone size only sometimes, using once, few, many, or a class for an expanded clone.

clone size,V gene,J gene,D gene,CDR3 protein,CDR3 DNA
-,TRBV11-2,TRBJ2-3,TRBD2,CATSRSGGTDTQYF,TGTGCCACTTCTAGGAGCGGGGGAACAGATACGCAGTATTTT
many,TRBV14,TRBJ2-1,TRBD2,CASSLTSGDLSF,TGTGCCAGCAGCCTGACTAGCGGGGATTTGTCCTTC
many,TRBV19,TRBJ2-7,-,CASSPRGSYEQYF,TGTGCCAGTAGTCCCCGGGGCAGCTACGAGCAGTACTTC
few,TRBV9,TRBJ2-7,-,CASSYDSYEQYF,TGTGCCAGCAGCTACGACTCCTACGAGCAGTACTTC
few,TRBV15,TRBJ2-3,-,CATSRDPATTDTQYF,TGTGCCACCAGCAGAGATCCGGCAACCACAGATACGCAGTATTTT
many,TRBV7-9,TRBJ2-7,TRBD2,CASSPLGLAGATAYEQYF,TGTGCCAGCAGCCCCCTGGGACTAGCGGGAGCAACAGCCTACGAGCAGTACTTC
many,TRBV2,TRBJ1-4,TRBD1,CASKGTAINEKLFF,TGTGCCAGCAAAGGGACAGCGATCAATGAAAAACTGTTTTTT
many,TRBV12-3/TRBV12-4,TRBJ1-6,-,CASSRPSRAFNSPLHF,TGTGCCAGCAGTCGTCCCAGCCGGGCGTTCAATTCACCCCTCCACTTT
-,TRBV2,TRBJ2-7,-,CASSEGAAYEQYF,TGTGCCAGCAGTGAAGGGGCGGCCTACGAGCAGTACTTC
few,TRBV12-3/TRBV12-4,TRBJ2-1,-,CASSLGPGTNEQFF,TGTGCCAGCAGTTTAGGCCCAGGGACCAATGAGCAGTTCTTC
-,TRBV30,TRBJ1-1,-,CAWSRTARNTEAFF,TGTGCCTGGAGTAGGACAGCACGGAACACTGAAGCTTTCTTT
few,TRBV5-1,TRBJ2-7,-,CASSLDLVYEQYF,TGCGCCAGCAGCTTGGATCTAGTCTACGAGCAGTACTTC
many,TRBV15,TRBJ1-3,-,CATSRDRGSGNTIYF,TGTGCCACCAGCAGAGATCGAGGGTCGGGAAACACCATATATTTT
-,TRBV9,TRBJ2-7,-,CASSVGQSYEQYF,TGTGCCAGCAGCGTAGGACAGTCCTACGAGCAGTACTTC
-,TRBV7-9,TRBJ2-5,-,CASSLGSQETQYF,TGTGCCAGCAGCTTAGGCAGCCAAGAGACCCAGTACTTC
-,TRBV9,TRBJ1-5,TRBD1,CASSVGTGGNQPQHF,TGTGCCAGCAGCGTAGGGACAGGGGGCAATCAGCCCCAGCATTTT
many,TRBV6-1,TRBJ1-5,-,CASQGRPDGPQHF,TGTGCCAGCCAGGGGCGGCCCGATGGGCCCCAGCATTTT
-,TRBV4-2,TRBJ2-4,-,CASSQEGSMDIQYF,TGTGCCAGCAGCCAAGAAGGTAGTATGGACATTCAGTACTTC
many,TRBV4-1,TRBJ2-1,TRBD1,CASSPTGSNEQLF,TGCGCCAGCAGCCCGACAGGGTCCAATGAGCAGCTCTTC
-,TRBV20-1,TRBJ2-6,-,CSARNLLGSGANVLTF,TGCAGTGCTAGAAACCTCCTTGGCTCTGGGGCCAACGTCCTGACTTTC
many,TRBV12-3/TRBV12-4,TRBJ2-5,TRBD2,CASSPGTSGKETQYF,TGTGCCAGCAGTCCGGGGACTAGCGGGAAAGAGACCCAGTACTTC
many,TRBV12-3/TRBV12-4,TRBJ1-4,-,CASSLPSTNEKLFF,TGTGCCAGCAGTTTGCCCTCAACTAATGAAAAACTGTTTTTT
few,TRBV7-2,TRBJ2-3,TRBD2,CASSLVGGAGTDTQYF,TGTGCCAGCAGCTTAGTCGGGGGGGCTGGCACAGATACGCAGTATTTT
many,TRBV25-1,TRBJ2-3,-,CASSDLTGEGTDTQYF,TGTGCCAGCAGTGATTTGACAGGGGAGGGTACAGATACGCAGTATTTT
many,TRBV20-1,TRBJ2-2,TRBD2,CSARVSGLNTGELFF,TGCAGTGCTAGAGTTAGCGGGTTAAACACCGGGGAGCTGTTTTTT
few,TRBV7-2,TRBJ1-6,-,CASSSYGTSVSPLHF,TGTGCCAGCAGCTCCTACGGGACTTCAGTCTCACCCCTCCACTTT
-,TRBV30,TRBJ1-2,-,CAWSRPGLYGYTF,TGTGCCTGGAGTAGACCGGGGCTCTATGGCTACACCTTC
few,TRBV7-3,TRBJ2-1,TRBD2,CASSPILAGVGEQFF,TGTGCCAGCAGCCCGATACTAGCGGGGGTCGGAGAGCAGTTCTTC
few,TRBV12-3/TRBV12-4,TRBJ2-3,-,CASGRQQDTQYF,TGTGCCAGCGGACGTCAGCAGGATACGCAGTATTTT
many,TRBV10-1,TRBJ2-2,-,CASSAARSGELFF,TGCGCCAGCAGTGCGGCTAGATCCGGGGAGCTGTTTTTT
many,TRBV6-5,TRBJ1-1,-,CASSYSGAGTEAFF,TGTGCCAGCAGTTACTCCGGGGCGGGCACTGAAGCTTTCTTT
many,TRBV5-1,TRBJ2-3,TRBD2,CASSLAASGSSTDTQYF,TGCGCCAGCAGCTTGGCAGCTAGCGGTAGTAGCACAGATACGCAGTATTTT
many,TRBV5-1,TRBJ1-5,-,CASSLGYRDAQPQHF,TGCGCCAGCAGCTTGGGTTACAGGGATGCTCAGCCCCAGCATTTT
-,TRBV9,TRBJ2-7,-,CASSVGDPGAEQYF,TGTGCCAGCAGCGTTGGAGACCCTGGTGCGGAGCAGTACTTC
many,TRBV20-1,TRBJ2-1,TRBD1,CSAPYRGPSSYNEQFF,TGCAGTGCTCCATACAGGGGCCCCAGCTCCTACAATGAGCAGTTCTTC
many,TRBV5-1,TRBJ2-1,-,CASSYTGDSYNEQFF,TGCGCCAGCAGCTACACAGGTGACTCCTACAATGAGCAGTTCTTC
many,TRBV20-1,TRBJ2-5,-,CSASPGSQETQYF,TGCAGTGCTAGTCCAGGCTCCCAAGAGACCCAGTACTTC
-,TRBV6-5,TRBJ2-7,-,CASSSIGQSSYEQYF,TGTGCCAGCAGTTCCATCGGACAGAGCTCCTACGAGCAGTACTTC
few,TRBV12-3/TRBV12-4,TRBJ2-2,-,CASSQGRAGELFF,TGTGCCAGCAGCCAGGGGCGGGCCGGGGAGCTGTTTTTT
many,TRBV20-1,TRBJ1-6,-,CSAKERDFNSPLHF,TGCAGTGCTAAGGAGAGGGATTTTAATTCACCCCTCCACTTT
many,TRBV9,TRBJ2-6,-,CASSVTTTFGERANVLTF,TGTGCCAGCAGCGTAACCACTACCTTCGGGGAGAGGGCCAACGTCCTGACTTTC
many,TRBV20-1,TRBJ2-1,TRBD2,CSAKPRLAGGYNEQFF,TGCAGTGCCAAACCCCGACTAGCGGGGGGGTACAATGAGCAGTTCTTC
few,TRBV3-1,TRBJ2-5,-,CASSRTDQETQYF,TGTGCCAGCAGCCGGACAGACCAAGAGACCCAGTACTTC
many,TRBV18,TRBJ2-7,-,CASSPLEGYEQYF,TGTGCCAGCTCACCTCTGGAAGGTTACGAGCAGTACTTC
-,TRBV20-1,TRBJ2-7,TRBD1,CSAQGQGRSYEQYF,TGCAGTGCTCAAGGACAGGGGAGATCCTACGAGCAGTACTTC
many,TRBV10-1,TRBJ2-3,TRBD1,CASSLTGVSTDTQYF,TGCGCCAGCAGTCTCACAGGGGTCAGCACAGATACGCAGTATTTT
many,TRBV29-1,TRBJ2-2,-,CSVSWGTGELFF,TGCAGCGTGTCGTGGGGCACCGGGGAGCTGTTTTTT
many,TRBV20-1,TRBJ2-3,-,CSARDPAGSTDTQYF,TGCAGTGCTAGAGACCCGGCGGGGAGCACAGATACGCAGTATTTT
-,TRBV5-1,TRBJ2-1,TRBD2,CASSSVAGLPYNEQFF,TGCGCCAGCAGTTCCGTAGCGGGACTACCCTACAATGAGCAGTTCTTC
many,TRBV5-4,TRBJ2-3,TRBD1,CASGQGKTDTQYF,TGTGCCAGCGGACAGGGGAAGACAGATACGCAGTATTTT
many,TRBV2,TRBJ1-1,-,CASTMSGRGNTEAFF,TGTGCCAGCACGATGTCCGGGCGGGGAAACACTGAAGCTTTCTTT
-,TRBV7-2,TRBJ2-1,-,CASSLAGLASYNEQFF,TGTGCCAGCAGCTTAGCGGGGTTAGCTTCCTACAATGAGCAGTTCTTC
many,TRBV20-1,TRBJ2-1,-,CSARGGSGSYNEQFF,TGCAGTGCTAGGGGCGGGTCTGGCTCCTACAATGAGCAGTTCTTC
many,TRBV7-9,TRBJ1-2,TRBD1,CASSFPGQGRGYTF,TGTGCCAGCAGCTTTCCGGGACAGGGTAGAGGCTACACCTTC
-,TRBV27,TRBJ1-1,TRBD1,CASSLTGASTEAFF,TGTGCCAGCAGTTTAACAGGGGCGTCGACTGAAGCTTTCTTT